This is a list of T cell receptor beta chains from one sample in a study of shared clonotypes between healthy human individuals. The table came from immunoSEQ multiplex PCR; TCRdb's copy has only in-frame clones and leaves some out. The data show roughly 700,000 clones, roughly 70% seen once. The sample consisted of memory CD4+ T cells sorted from blood. These receptors all stem from a woman aged 25 to 45 in good health. CDR3s include the opening cysteine and the closing phenylalanine or tryptophan. D genes are given only for firm matches. Only some rows state a clone size, as once, few, many or a class for expanded clones.

15 | TRBD2 | TRBJ2-1 | few | TRBV5-1 | TGCGCCAGCAGCGTGAGCGGGACTAGAAACAATGAGCAGTTCTTC | CASSVSGTRNNEQFF
15 | . | TRBJ1-5 | . | TRBV28 | TGTGCCAGCACTATGCTCGAGGGTAGCAATCAGCCCCAGCATTTT | CASTMLEGSNQPQHF
13 | . | TRBJ2-7 | . | TRBV7-9 | TGTGCCAGCAGCTTAGGATGGGACGGCGAGCAGTACTTC | CASSLGWDGEQYF
18 | TRBD1 | TRBJ1-2 | . | TRBV5-1 | TGCGCCAGCAGCTTGGATGGGACAGGGGGCTCCCCTAACTATGGCTACACCTTC | CASSLDGTGGSPNYGYTF
14 | TRBD1 | TRBJ2-7 | . | TRBV29-1 | TGCAGCGTTGAGGCCGGGACAGGGGGGTACGAGCAGTACTTC | CSVEAGTGGYEQYF
17 | TRBD1 | TRBJ2-7 | . | TRBV28 | TGTGCCAGCAGTTTCCGGACAGGGAAGGGGAGCTCCTACGAGCAGTACTTC | CASSFRTGKGSSYEQYF
15 | TRBD1 | TRBJ1-5 | . | TRBV30 | TGTGCCTGGAGTTCCGGGACAGGGTCACAACAGCCCCAGCATTTT | CAWSSGTGSQQPQHF
15 | TRBD2 | TRBJ2-3 | . | TRBV4-1 | TGCGCCAGCAGCCAAGGAGCTAGCGGGCAAGATACGCAGTATTTT | CASSQGASGQDTQYF
15 | . | TRBJ1-5 | . | TRBV7-9 | TGTGCCAGCAGCTCTCAAGACAGTCAGAATCAGCCCCAGCATTTT | CASSSQDSQNQPQHF
14 | . | TRBJ1-2 | . | TRBV28 | TGTGCCAGCAGGTCAACCGGGACACTGTCTGGCTACACCTTC | CASRSTGTLSGYTF
13 | . | TRBJ1-1 | . | TRBV6-5 | TGTGCCAGCAGGAAGCTCATGAACACTGAAGCTTTCTTT | CASRKLMNTEAFF
18 | TRBD1 | TRBJ2-7 | . | TRBV4-2 | TGTGCCAGCAGCCAAGTCGGTCCCGGGGACAGGGTACCCTACGAGCAGTACTTC | CASSQVGPGDRVPYEQYF
15 | TRBD1 | TRBJ1-2 | . | TRBV6-5 | TGTGCCAGCAGTAGACCGGGACAGCAAAACTATGGCTACACCTTC | CASSRPGQQNYGYTF
15 | TRBD2 | TRBJ2-2 | . | TRBV15 | TGTGCCACCCGACTAGCGGGGAGAAACACCGGGGAGCTGTTTTTT | CATRLAGRNTGELFF
11 | . | TRBJ2-1 | . | TRBV28 | TGTGCCAGTTGTAGGATGAATGAGCAGTTCTTC | CASCRMNEQFF
15 | TRBD2 | TRBJ2-7 | . | TRBV9 | TGTGCCAGCAGCCTATCTAGCGGGAGTACGTACGAGCAGTACTTC | CASSLSSGSTYEQYF
14 | . | TRBJ1-2 | . | TRBV6-1 | TGTGCCAGCAGTCTCCGGGACCGCAACTATGGCTACACCTTC | CASSLRDRNYGYTF
15 | . | TRBJ1-4 | . | TRBV19 | TGTGCCAGTAGTAGGGACGTCTTGCTTAATGAAAAACTGTTTTTT | CASSRDVLLNEKLFF
17 | . | TRBJ1-2 | few | TRBV18 | TGTGCCAGCTCACCACTACAAACCACCCCAGCTAACTATGGCTACACCTTC | CASSPLQTTPANYGYTF
16 | TRBD2 | TRBJ2-3 | . | TRBV5-1 | TGCGCCAGCAGCCGACAAAGCGGGGGAAGCACAGATACGCAGTATTTT | CASSRQSGGSTDTQYF
14 | TRBD2 | TRBJ2-1 | . | TRBV28 | TGTGCCAGCAGTTATACGGGAGGGCGGAATGAGCAGTTCTTC | CASSYTGGRNEQFF
17 | TRBD2 | TRBJ2-3 | . | TRBV30 | TGTGCCTGGAGTGTACCTGGACTAGCGTCTAGCACAGATACGCAGTATTTT | CAWSVPGLASSTDTQYF
14 | . | TRBJ2-3 | few | TRBV19 | TGTGCCAGTAGTATAGCCGGGGGGCAAGATACGCAGTATTTT | CASSIAGGQDTQYF
14 | . | TRBJ2-7 | . | TRBV10-2 | TGCGCCAGCAGATCCATAGACAGTATGTACGAGCAGTACTTC | CASRSIDSMYEQYF
13 | TRBD1 | TRBJ1-1 | . | TRBV30 | TGTGCCTGGAGTGCCGGACAGGGCGTTGAAGCTTTCTTT | CAWSAGQGVEAFF